Each of the 28 T cell receptor beta chains below was sequenced from the same sample in a study of read filtering for tumor transcriptome and immune sequencing. The library was built from about 0.4 ug RNA with molecular barcoded adaptors for alpha/delta and beta/gamma chains. One entry per CDR3 protein, called by TCRdb with MiXCR from the reads. Here the sample spans roughly 38,000 distinct CDR3 sequences, roughly 12% being singletons. The sequencing input was a population of CD138-negative cells sorted from bone marrow. These receptor sequences come from a donor over 35 with multiple myeloma.

This clonotype has a count of ten or more. V usage is TRBV5-1 and J usage is TRBJ2-3; D is ambiguous. The V gene's germline CDR1 is SGHRS and CDR2 YFSETQ. V lost 0 bases and J 6 bases, leaving 14 bases between the germline ends. The CDR3 is 15 residues long. In DNA, the CDR3 is TGCGCCAGCAGCTTGGGGCAGAGCAACGGGGATACGCAGTATTTT. As protein: CASSLGQSNGDTQYF.

This clonotype is medium-sized within its sample. J is TRBJ2-1 and V is TRBV5-1; 7 nucleotides match TRBD2. The germline V gene has CDR1 SGHRS and CDR2 YFSETQ. The CDR3 contains 15 residues. V was clipped by 4 bases and J by 5 bases; unmatched bases: 9. The DNA of the CDR3 is TGCGCCAGCAGCGGGGGACTAAACTTTAACAATGAGCAGTTCTTC. It translates to CASSGGLNFNNEQFF.

A note on this clonotype: A much more abundant neighbour one base away suggests this may be a read error. The chain combines TRBV29-1 with TRBJ2-5; possible D gene TRBD1, 6 bases. This CDR3 comprises 14 residues. CDR1 is SQVTM and CDR2 is ANQGSEA in the germline V gene. In nucleotides, the CDR3 is TGCAGCGTTCTTGAGGACAGTAAGCAAGAGACCCGGTACTTC. It codes for CSVLEDSKQETRYF. Supplemented by reference TRBV29-1 and TRBJ2-5, the full variable domain reads SAVISQKPSRDICQRGTSLTIQCQVDSQVTMMFWYRQQPGQSLTLIATANQGSEATYESGFVIDKFPISRPNLTFSTLTVSNMSPEDSSIYLCSVLEDSKQETRYFGPGTRLLVL.

This clonotype was detected many times. The chain links TRBV18 to TRBJ2-1; the D is unclear. The CDR3 spans 15 residues. V shed 5 bases and J shed 4 bases, with 15 bases lying between them. Germline CDR1 is KGHSH and CDR2 is LQKENI. CDR3 protein: CASSGPPKQYNEQFF. In DNA, the CDR3 is TGTGCCAGCTCAGGGCCCCCCAAGCAGTACAATGAGCAGTTCTTC.

This clonotype was seen many times. The chain is built from TRBV29-1 and TRBJ1-1; no clear D gene. V was pared by 3 bases and J by 2 bases, with 7 bases between. CDR1 is SQVTM and CDR2 is ANQGSEA in the germline V gene. CDR3 length: 12 residues. This CDR3 reads CSVDRVNTEAFF. In DNA, the CDR3 is TGCAGCGTTGACCGGGTAAACACTGAAGCTTTCTTT.

The sample holds many counts of this clonotype. V and J are TRBV28 and TRBJ1-1, with a weak D call TRBD1 (6 bases). Deletions cut 8 bases from V and 4 bases from J, with 17 bases between. In germline, CDR1 is MDHEN, CDR2 SYDVKM. This CDR3 comprises 14 residues. The CDR3 DNA sequence: TGTGCCAGCGGCGAAAGAACAGGGTTCACTGAAGCTTTCTTT. This codes for CASGERTGFTEAFF.

At least ten counts were recorded for this clonotype. The chain joins TRBV10-2 to TRBJ2-3; the D gene is possibly TRBD1 (5 bases). The CDR3 consists of 15 residues. The germline V and J ends were trimmed by 0 bases and 5 bases, with 12 bases remaining between them. Per the germline V gene, CDR1 is WSHSY and CDR2 is SAAADI. In nucleotides, the CDR3 is TGCGCCAGCAGTGAGTCGGGGCCGCTTGGAGATACGCAGTATTTT. Protein product: CASSESGPLGDTQYF.

In its sample, this clonotype was seen many times. This chain links TRBV6-1 with TRBJ2-1, with D unclear. Germline V lookup: CDR1 MNHNS, CDR2 SASEGT. The CDR3 is 15 amino acids. V was cut by 1 base and J by 5 bases, with 12 bases left in between. CDR3 amino acids: CASSEVQRPNNEQFF. The CDR3, as DNA: TGTGCCAGCAGTGAAGTGCAGCGCCCGAACAATGAGCAGTTCTTC.

The sample holds many counts of this clonotype. The chain combines TRBV12-3 or TRBV12-4 with TRBJ2-1; D could derive from TRBD1 or TRBD2 (5 bases each). V was trimmed by 6 bases and J by 9 bases, leaving 12 bases between them. The CDR3 extends over 12 amino acids. The CDR3 DNA reads TGTGCCAGCAGCCTAGCAGGGCTTGAGCAGTTCTTC. It encodes CASSLAGLEQFF.

This clonotype was counted many times. The chain recombines TRBV12-3 or TRBV12-4 with TRBJ1-6; D may be TRBD1 (5 bases). V was cut by 5 bases and J by 7 bases, with 9 bases left in between. The CDR3 length is 13 residues. The CDR3, as DNA: TGTGCCAGCAGTACGGGACTCAATTCACCCCTCCACTTT. It codes for CASSTGLNSPLHF.

This clonotype was counted a few times. The CDR3 bases are TGTGCCAGCAGCGTAGGGCTAGTGAAGAATACGCAGTATTTT. It translates to CASSVGLVKNTQYF. The chain is built from TRBV9 and TRBJ2-3; no clear D. The germline gives CDR1 SGDLS, CDR2 YYNGEE. Trimming removed 0 bases at V and 7 bases at J, with 12 bases between. The CDR3 runs to 14 residues.

This clonotype showed up many times. This rearrangement joins TRBV19 to TRBJ2-1; 8 bases match TRBD2. The germline V gene encodes CDR1 LNHDA and CDR2 SQIVND (reference sequence). V gave up 5 bases and J gave up 9 bases; unmatched junction bases: 9. The CDR3 loop spans 14 amino acids. CDR3 protein: CASSAAGAVAEQFF. CDR3 nucleotides: TGTGCCAGTAGTGCAGCGGGAGCGGTTGCTGAGCAGTTCTTC.

This clonotype appeared many times. The V call is TRBV2, the J call TRBJ2-7; 15 bases match TRBD2. CDR1 SNHLY and CDR2 FYNNEI come from the germline V gene. The CDR3 contains 19 residues. After removal of 6 bases from V and 4 bases from J, the junction contained 16 bases not matched to a gene. CDR3 region: CASRPTPGLAGGITYEQYF. The CDR3 nucleotides read TGTGCCAGCAGACCTACCCCGGGACTAGCGGGAGGAATCACGTACGAGCAGTACTTC.

Notes on this clonotype: A much larger clone differs by one base, so this may be a read error. This rearrangement joins TRBV29-1 to TRBJ1-5; 8 bases fit TRBD1. CDR3 length equals 15 residues. Per germline, CDR1 SQVTM and CDR2 ANQGSEA. V was clipped by 7 bases and J by 2 bases; unmatched bases: 10. The CDR3 DNA follows: TGCAGCGCTATGGACAGGGCCCTCGGCAATCAGCCCCAGCATTTT. Its protein is CSAMDRALGNQPQHF.

The gene calls are TRBV12-3 or TRBV12-4 and TRBJ2-3; unclear D gene. V lost 6 bases to trimming and J lost 0 bases, with 13 bases between them. The CDR3 runs to 15 residues. DNA of the CDR3: TGTGCCAGCAGCCGAATTGGTGGTAGCACAGATACGCAGTATTTT. Translated, it gives CASSRIGGSTDTQYF.

This clonotype was seen repeatedly, ten times or more. The gene calls are TRBV5-1 and TRBJ2-7, with 8 positions matching TRBD1. The germline CDR1 and CDR2 sequences are SGHRS and YFSETQ. V lost 3 bases, J lost 4 bases, and 6 bases stayed unmatched. The CDR3 is made up of 14 amino acids. The CDR3 sequence is CASSSGTGEYEQYF. CDR3 DNA sequence: TGCGCCAGCAGCTCCGGGACAGGCGAGTACGAGCAGTACTTC. Combining the CDR3 with reference TRBV5-1 and TRBJ2-7 gives the whole variable domain KAGVTQTPRYLIKTRGQQVTLSCSPISGHRSVSWYQQTPGQGLQFLFEYFSETQRNKGNFPGRFSGRQFSNSRSEMNVSTLELGDSALYLCASSSGTGEYEQYFGPGTRLTVT.

This clonotype came up once. This may arise from a read error, as a much more abundant clone is one base away. The J gene is TRBJ2-2, the V gene TRBV6-5, with 7 positions matching TRBD1. The CDR3 runs 16 residues. CDR1 and CDR2 from the germline V gene are MNHEY and SVGAGI. The CDR3 nucleotides read TGTGCCAGCAGATACTCGACAGGGATAAACACCGGGGAGCTGTTTTTT. Protein product: CASRYSTGINTGELFF.

This clonotype has ten or more counts. This chain uses TRBV7-9 with TRBJ2-1, with D perhaps being TRBD1 or TRBD2 (6 bases each). Germline V gives CDR1 SEHNR, CDR2 FQNEAQ (reference sequence). The CDR3 runs to 16 residues. V dropped 5 bases and J dropped 0 bases, with 14 bases sitting between them. CDR3 nucleotides: TGTGCCAGCAGCAAGGGGGGACCGCTCTCCTACAATGAGCAGTTCTTC. As protein: CASSKGGPLSYNEQFF.

A few counts support this clonotype. A much bigger clone sits one base away, suggesting this may be a read error. The CDR3 ends on some other residue instead of the conserved phenylalanine or tryptophan, so this is likely a read error. As DNA, the CDR3 is TGTGCCAGCAGCCCGGGGGACTCCTACACTGAAGCTTTCCTT. Encoded protein: CASSPGDSYTEAFL. This rearrangement joins TRBV7-9 to TRBJ1-1; TRBD1 is a possible D gene (5 bases). The ends were cut back, 5 bases at V and 3 bases at J, with 13 bases in the middle. Per the germline V gene, CDR1 is SEHNR and CDR2 is FQNEAQ (reference sequence). The CDR3 is 14 residues long.

This clonotype was seen repeatedly, ten times or more. V usage is TRBV29-1 and J usage is TRBJ2-1; D might be TRBD1 (6 bases). Trimming took 3 bases from V and 7 from J, leaving 19 bases between them. Germline CDR1 SQVTM, CDR2 ANQGSEA. CDR3 length equals 15 residues. CDR3 in DNA: TGCAGCGTTGATTACAGCCACAGGGTCGATAATGAGCAGTTCTTC. It is translated as CSVDYSHRVDNEQFF.

This clonotype was seen repeatedly, ten times or more. The chain joins TRBV20-1 to TRBJ2-2; D is unclear. This CDR3 is built from 13 residues. CDR1 is DFQATT, CDR2 SNEGSKA, per germline (reference sequence). The ends were cut back, 3 bases at V and 4 bases at J, with 9 bases in the middle. CDR3 nucleotides: TGCAGTGCTAGCCGCAGTCTCACCGGGGAGCTGTTTTTT. Its protein is CSASRSLTGELFF.

This clonotype showed up many times. The V call is TRBV28, the J call TRBJ2-1; D not resolved. V dropped 6 bases and J dropped 0 bases, with 3 bases sitting between them. The CDR3 totals 12 residues. Looked up from germline, CDR1 is MDHEN and CDR2 is SYDVKM. The CDR3 DNA follows: TGTGCCAGCAGAGCCTCCTACAATGAGCAGTTCTTC. Translated, it gives CASRASYNEQFF.

In this sample, this clonotype turned up many times. The V gene is TRBV20-1, the J gene TRBJ2-2; 13 bases are shared with TRBD2. CDR1 is DFQATT and CDR2 is SNEGSKA in the germline V gene (reference sequence). The CDR3 is 16 residues long. The ends lost 6 bases at V and 3 bases at J; junction bases unmatched: 7. CDR3 in amino acids: CSAILAGGPHTGELFF. As DNA, the CDR3 is TGCAGTGCCATACTAGCGGGAGGGCCTCACACCGGGGAGCTGTTTTTT.

This clonotype was seen at least ten times. The gene calls are TRBV24-1 and TRBJ2-3; 7 nucleotides line up with TRBD2. CDR3 length equals 14 residues. The ends lost 4 bases at V and 5 bases at J; junction bases unmatched: 5. Germline CDR1 reads KGHDR; CDR2 reads SFDVKD. The CDR3 region is CATSEPGGRDTQYF. CDR3 coding DNA: TGTGCCACCAGTGAACCGGGAGGACGAGATACGCAGTATTTT.

Many counts were recorded for this clonotype. V gene TRBV28 combines with J gene TRBJ1-2, with no clear D. The CDR3 length is 13 residues. Germline CDR1 is MDHEN and CDR2 is SYDVKM. The V end lost 2 bases, the J end lost 1 base, and 5 bases lay between the germline ends. The CDR3 sequence: CASSLGFNYGYTF. The CDR3 DNA is TGTGCCAGCAGTTTAGGCTTTAACTATGGCTACACCTTC.

For this clonotype: A far larger clone is one base from this, pointing to a likely read error. This chain connects TRBV6-5 to TRBJ2-7; D is unresolved. The germline V and J ends were trimmed by 4 bases and 5 bases, with 6 bases remaining between them. Germline V gene lookup returns CDR1 MNHEY and CDR2 SVGAGI. The CDR3 is 11 residues long. CDR3 DNA sequence: TGTGCCAGCAGTTCCCCCCACGAGCAGTACTTC. Its translation: CASSSPHEQYF.

This clonotype showed up many times. V gene TRBV20-1 combines with J gene TRBJ2-1, with 11 bases that match TRBD2. The CDR3 runs to 14 residues. CDR1 and CDR2 from the germline V gene are DFQATT and SNEGSKA (reference sequence). The trim removed 6 bases at V and 3 bases at J, leaving 4 bases unmatched. CDR3 region: CSAITSGSYNEQFF. The CDR3 region has the DNA TGCAGTGCGATCACTAGCGGGAGCTACAATGAGCAGTTCTTC.

V and J are TRBV28 and TRBJ1-1; a weak D match, TRBD1 (6 bases). The germline gives CDR1 MDHEN, CDR2 SYDVKM. This CDR3 contains 17 residues. Trimming cost V 7 bases and J 3 bases, with 24 bases left between them. The CDR3 coding sequence is TGTGCCAGCATCACAAGGGGGAGCAGGGGACGGGACACTGAAGCTTTCTTT. Protein sequence: CASITRGSRGRDTEAFF.